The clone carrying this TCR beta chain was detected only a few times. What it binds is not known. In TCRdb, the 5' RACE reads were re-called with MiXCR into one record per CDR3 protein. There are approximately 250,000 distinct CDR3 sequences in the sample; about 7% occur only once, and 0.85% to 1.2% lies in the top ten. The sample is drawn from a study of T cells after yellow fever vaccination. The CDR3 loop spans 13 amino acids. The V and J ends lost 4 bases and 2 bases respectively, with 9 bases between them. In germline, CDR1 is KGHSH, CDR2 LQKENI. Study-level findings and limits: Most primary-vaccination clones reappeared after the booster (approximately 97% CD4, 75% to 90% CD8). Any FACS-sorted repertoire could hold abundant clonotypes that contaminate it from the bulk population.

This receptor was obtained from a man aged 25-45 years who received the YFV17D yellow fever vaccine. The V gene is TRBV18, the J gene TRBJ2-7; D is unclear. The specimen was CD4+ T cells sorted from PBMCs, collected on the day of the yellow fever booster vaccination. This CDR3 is CASSLNRPYEQYF. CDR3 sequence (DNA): TGTGCCAGCTCACTGAACAGACCCTACGAGCAGTACTTC.